Listed below are T cell receptor beta chains from one sample, sequenced in a study of a mutant IDH1 vaccine in newly diagnosed glioma. The table came from immunoSEQ multiplex PCR; TCRdb's copy has only in-frame clones and leaves some out. The sample lists fewer than 75,000 clones; about four fifths were seen once. These TCRs' antigens remain unknown. Sequenced here: PBMCs, sampled from a glioma patient whose treatment included an IDH1 peptide vaccine. These receptor sequences come from a woman aged 45-65 years with glioma. Each CDR3 is given without its conserved first and last residue. Each record gives: D gene, V gene, clone size, CDR3 protein. D genes are given only for firm matches. Part of the rows lack a size; the others show once, few, many or a class for expanded clones.

d_gene: TRBD1
v_gene: TRBV5-1
abundance: .
CDR3aa: ASTPSPGQRSYEQY

d_gene: .
v_gene: TRBV19
abundance: .
CDR3aa: ASSRGTFGETQY

d_gene: .
v_gene: TRBV7-2
abundance: .
CDR3aa: ASSGNQGDTQY

d_gene: .
v_gene: TRBV19
abundance: few
CDR3aa: ATRGGGDTEAF

d_gene: .
v_gene: TRBV5-6
abundance: .
CDR3aa: ASSLNRVVGTEAF

d_gene: .
v_gene: TRBV10-3
abundance: .
CDR3aa: AISSARGNTEAF

d_gene: TRBD1
v_gene: TRBV5-5
abundance: once
CDR3aa: ASSLDRDNQPQH

d_gene: TRBD2
v_gene: TRBV19
abundance: .
CDR3aa: ATRPPSGGLNTGELF

d_gene: TRBD1
v_gene: TRBV2
abundance: .
CDR3aa: ASSKTGLDTGELF

d_gene: TRBD1
v_gene: TRBV6-5
abundance: .
CDR3aa: ASSPRDRGNTEAF

d_gene: TRBD2
v_gene: TRBV6-4
abundance: .
CDR3aa: ASSDSSSGGSEQF

d_gene: .
v_gene: TRBV5-6
abundance: .
CDR3aa: ASRGRMNTEAF

d_gene: TRBD1
v_gene: TRBV11-3
abundance: .
CDR3aa: ASSLSGGSGTDTQY

d_gene: .
v_gene: TRBV27
abundance: .
CDR3aa: ASARSSYNSPLH

d_gene: TRBD1
v_gene: TRBV7-9
abundance: .
CDR3aa: ASSATGTGEQF

d_gene: .
v_gene: TRBV2
abundance: .
CDR3aa: ASRDNLGGGQPQH

d_gene: .
v_gene: TRBV5-5
abundance: .
CDR3aa: ASRLRGDYGYT